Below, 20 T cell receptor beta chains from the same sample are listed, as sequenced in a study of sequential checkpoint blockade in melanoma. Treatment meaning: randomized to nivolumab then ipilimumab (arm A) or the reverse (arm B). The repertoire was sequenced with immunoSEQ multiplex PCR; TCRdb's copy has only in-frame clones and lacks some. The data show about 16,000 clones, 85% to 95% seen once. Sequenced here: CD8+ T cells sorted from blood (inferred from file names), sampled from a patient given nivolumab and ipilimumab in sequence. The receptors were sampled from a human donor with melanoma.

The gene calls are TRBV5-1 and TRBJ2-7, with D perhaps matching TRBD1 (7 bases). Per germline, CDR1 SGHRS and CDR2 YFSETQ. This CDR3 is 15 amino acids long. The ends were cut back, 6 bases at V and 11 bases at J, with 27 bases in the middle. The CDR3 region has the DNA TGCGCCAGCAATTTTCCCAAGACAGGGCGGGAAAACGAGTACGTC. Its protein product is CASNFPKTGRENEYV.

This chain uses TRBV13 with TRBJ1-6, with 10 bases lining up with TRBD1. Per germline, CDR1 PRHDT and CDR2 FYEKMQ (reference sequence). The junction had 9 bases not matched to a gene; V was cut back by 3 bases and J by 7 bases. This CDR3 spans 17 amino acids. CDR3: CASSLGQGISQNSPLHF. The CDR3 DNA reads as TGTGCCAGCAGCTTGGGACAGGGGATTTCTCAAAATTCACCCCTCCACTTT.

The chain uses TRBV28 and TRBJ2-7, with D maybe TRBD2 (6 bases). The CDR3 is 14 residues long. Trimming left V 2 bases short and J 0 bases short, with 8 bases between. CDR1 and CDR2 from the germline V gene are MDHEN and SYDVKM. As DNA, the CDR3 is TGTGCCAGCAGTTTAATGACTAGCTCCTACGAGCAGTACTTC. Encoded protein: CASSLMTSSYEQYF.

The CDR3 loop is CASSLGAGLHSSYEQYF. The CDR3, as DNA: TGTGCCAGCAGCTTAGGAGCTGGACTTCACAGTTCCTACGAGCAGTACTTC. The chain is built from TRBV7-9 and TRBJ2-7, with a weak D call TRBD2 (5 bases). The CDR3 covers 17 residues. Germline CDR1 reads SEHNR; CDR2 reads FQNEAQ (reference sequence). The V and J ends lost 1 base and 1 base respectively, with 17 bases between them.

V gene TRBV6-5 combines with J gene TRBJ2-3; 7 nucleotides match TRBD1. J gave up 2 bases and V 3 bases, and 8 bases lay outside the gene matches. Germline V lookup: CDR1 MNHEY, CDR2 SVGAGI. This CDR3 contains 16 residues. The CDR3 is CASSYGQDLFTDTQYF. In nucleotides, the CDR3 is TGTGCCAGCAGTTATGGACAGGACCTTTTCACAGATACGCAGTATTTT.

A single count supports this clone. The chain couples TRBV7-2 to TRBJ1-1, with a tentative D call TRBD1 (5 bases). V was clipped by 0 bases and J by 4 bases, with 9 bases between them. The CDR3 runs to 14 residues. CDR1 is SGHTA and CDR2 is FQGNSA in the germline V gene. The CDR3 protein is CASSLAGGSTEAFF. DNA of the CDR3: TGTGCCAGCAGCTTAGCGGGGGGGAGCACTGAAGCTTTCTTT.

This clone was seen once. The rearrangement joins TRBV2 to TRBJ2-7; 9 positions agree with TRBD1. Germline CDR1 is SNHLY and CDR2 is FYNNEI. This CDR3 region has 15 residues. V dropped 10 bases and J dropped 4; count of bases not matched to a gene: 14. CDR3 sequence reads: CATHGGGQGRYEQYF. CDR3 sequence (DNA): TGTGCCACTCATGGGGGTGGACAGGGGAGGTACGAGCAGTACTTC.

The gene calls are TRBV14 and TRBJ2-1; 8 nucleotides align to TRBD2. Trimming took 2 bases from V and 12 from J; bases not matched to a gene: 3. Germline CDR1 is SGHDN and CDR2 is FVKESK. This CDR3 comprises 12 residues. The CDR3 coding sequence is TGTGCCAGCAGCCAATCTCTAGCGGGGCAGTTCTTC. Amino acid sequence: CASSQSLAGQFF.

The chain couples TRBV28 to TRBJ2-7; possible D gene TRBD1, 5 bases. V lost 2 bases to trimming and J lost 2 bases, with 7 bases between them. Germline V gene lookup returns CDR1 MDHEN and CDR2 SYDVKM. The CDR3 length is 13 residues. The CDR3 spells CASSLGAPYEQYF. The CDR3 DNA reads TGTGCCAGCAGTTTAGGGGCCCCCTACGAGCAGTACTTC.

CDR3 sequence reads: CASNPGTGQGQNEKLFF. The CDR3 DNA is TGTGCCAGCAATCCCGGGACAGGGCAGGGGCAAAACGAAAAACTGTTTTTT. The chain carries TRBV7-8 and TRBJ1-4, with 9 nucleotides matching TRBD1. The germline gives CDR1 SGHVS, CDR2 FQNEAQ. J lost 8 bases, V lost 7 bases, and 17 bases had no gene match. The CDR3 extends over 17 amino acids.

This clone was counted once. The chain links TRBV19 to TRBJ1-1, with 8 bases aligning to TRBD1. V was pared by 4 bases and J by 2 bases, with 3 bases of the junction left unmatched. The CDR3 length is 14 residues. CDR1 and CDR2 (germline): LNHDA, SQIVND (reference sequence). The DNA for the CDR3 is TGTGCCAGTAGTACAGACAGGGGTAACACTGAAGCTTTCTTT. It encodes CASSTDRGNTEAFF.

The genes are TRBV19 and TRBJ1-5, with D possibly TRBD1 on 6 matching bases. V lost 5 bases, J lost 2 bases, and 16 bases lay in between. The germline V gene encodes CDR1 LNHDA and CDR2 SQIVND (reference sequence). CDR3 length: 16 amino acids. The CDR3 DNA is TGTGCCAGTAGTGTGGACAGTCGTTATGGCAATCAGCCCCAGCATTTT. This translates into CASSVDSRYGNQPQHF.

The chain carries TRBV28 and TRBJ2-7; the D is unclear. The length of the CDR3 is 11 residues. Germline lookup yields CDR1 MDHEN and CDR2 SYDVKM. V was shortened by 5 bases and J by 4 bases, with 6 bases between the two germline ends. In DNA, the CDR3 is TGTGCCAGCAGTCAAGCTTACGAGCAGTACTTC. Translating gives CASSQAYEQYF.

The CDR3, as DNA: TGTGCCAGCAGCTTATTTGACTCTCGGGGTTCACCCCTCCACTTT. Amino acid sequence: CASSLFDSRGSPLHF. The chain couples TRBV11-2 to TRBJ1-6; D is unclear. V was shortened by 2 bases and J by 9 bases, with 14 bases between the two germline ends. This CDR3 region has 15 residues. Looked up from germline, CDR1 is SGHAT and CDR2 is FQNNGV.

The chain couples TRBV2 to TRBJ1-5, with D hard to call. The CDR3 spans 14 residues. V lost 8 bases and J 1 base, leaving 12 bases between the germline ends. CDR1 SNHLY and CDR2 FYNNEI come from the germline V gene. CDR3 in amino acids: CASGRGGSNQPQHF. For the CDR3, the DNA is TGTGCCAGCGGTCGCGGAGGCAGCAATCAGCCCCAGCATTTT.

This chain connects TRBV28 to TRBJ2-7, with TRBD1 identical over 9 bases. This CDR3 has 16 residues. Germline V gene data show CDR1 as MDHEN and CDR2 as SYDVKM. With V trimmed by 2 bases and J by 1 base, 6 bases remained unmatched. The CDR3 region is CASSLPDRGESYEQYF. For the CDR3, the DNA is TGTGCCAGCAGTTTACCAGACAGGGGGGAATCCTACGAGCAGTACTTC.

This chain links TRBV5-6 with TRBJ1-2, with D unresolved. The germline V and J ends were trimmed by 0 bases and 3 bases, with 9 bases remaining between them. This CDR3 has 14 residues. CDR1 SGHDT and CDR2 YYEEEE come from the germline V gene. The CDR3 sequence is CASSLGQLDYGYTF. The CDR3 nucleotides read TGTGCCAGCAGCTTGGGCCAGTTGGACTATGGCTACACCTTC.

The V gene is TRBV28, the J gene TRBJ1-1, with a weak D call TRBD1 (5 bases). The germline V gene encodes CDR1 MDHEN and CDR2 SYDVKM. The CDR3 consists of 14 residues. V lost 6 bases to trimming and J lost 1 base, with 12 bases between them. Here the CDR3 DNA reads TGTGCCAGCAGCCCAAGGGGTGGGAACACTGAAGCTTTCTTT. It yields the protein CASSPRGGNTEAFF.

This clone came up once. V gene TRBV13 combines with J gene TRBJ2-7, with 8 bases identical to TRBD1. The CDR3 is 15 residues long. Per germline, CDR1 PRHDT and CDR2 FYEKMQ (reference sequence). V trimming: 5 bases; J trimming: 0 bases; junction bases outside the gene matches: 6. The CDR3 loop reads CASSQQQGVSYEQYV. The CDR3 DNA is TGTGCCAGCAGCCAGCAACAGGGGGTCTCCTACGAGCAGTACGTC.

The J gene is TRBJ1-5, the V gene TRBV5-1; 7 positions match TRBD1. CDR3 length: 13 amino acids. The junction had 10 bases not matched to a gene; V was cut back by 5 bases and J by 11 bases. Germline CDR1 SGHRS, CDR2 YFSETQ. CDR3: CASSLQGSGSQHF. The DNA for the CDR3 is TGCGCCAGCAGTTTACAGGGGAGCGGGTCCCAGCATTTT.